Listed here are 4 T cell receptor beta chains from one sample, sequenced in a study of siplizumab effects on memory and regulatory T cells. Here immunoSEQ multiplex PCR was the method, and the copy in TCRdb shows in-frame clones only, minus some. The table records 55,000 to 80,000 clones, 79% of them present only once. Source material: memory CD4+ T cells sorted from blood. These receptors were taken from a human donor in good health.

The chain combines TRBV2 with TRBJ1-1, with no clear D. The CDR3 runs 14 residues. With 1 base removed from V and 2 bases from J, the gap between germline ends came to 8 bases. Germline V lookup: CDR1 SNHLY, CDR2 FYNNEI. CDR3 DNA sequence: TGTGCCAGCAGTGAAGTGGGAATCAACACTGAAGCTTTCTTT. This codes for CASSEVGINTEAFF.

As DNA, the CDR3 is TGCGCCAGCAGCTTGAGGCCGGGACGGGATAATAACTATGGCTACACCTTC. As protein: CASSLRPGRDNNYGYTF. The rearrangement joins TRBV5-1 to TRBJ1-2; tentative D call: TRBD1 (5 bases). The CDR3 length is 17 residues. The V end was cut by 1 base, the J end by 1 base, with 17 bases between. Germline V gene data show CDR1 as SGHRS and CDR2 as YFSETQ.

This clone was recorded a few times. The chain is built from TRBV19 and TRBJ1-4, with no clear D. V was shortened by 2 bases and J by 14 bases, with 12 bases between the two germline ends. This CDR3 is 12 amino acids long. Germline CDR1 and CDR2: LNHDA and SQIVND (reference sequence). This chain's CDR3 is CASSINDGPLFF. CDR3 DNA sequence: TGTGCCAGTAGTATAAATGACGGGCCGCTGTTTTTT.

This clone was counted a few times. V is TRBV7-3 and J is TRBJ2-2, with 7 bases matching TRBD1. The CDR3 is 16 amino acids. V gave up 5 bases and J gave up 1 base; unmatched junction bases: 7. Looked up from germline, CDR1 is SGHTA and CDR2 is FQGTGA. The CDR3 protein is CASSQRQGLNTGELFF. For the CDR3, the DNA is TGTGCCAGCAGCCAAAGACAGGGCTTGAACACCGGGGAGCTGTTTTTT.